This TCR beta chain stems from a study of early T cells in non-severe SARS-CoV-2 infection. Study-wide context: Sequencing used unsorted whole-blood bulk RNA, so chains lack pairing.

This clonotype was recorded many times. Its matching antigen is unknown. General study findings and limits: Using VDJdb, the matching emphasized anti-spike CD8 responses while missing private and CD4 specificities.

The protocol attached unique molecular identifiers to individual cDNA molecules. TCRdb recomputed calls from the 5' RACE reads with MiXCR, one row per CDR3 protein. The table lists some 48,000 distinct CDR3 sequences, 7.7% of them singletons. In germline, CDR1 is LGHNA, CDR2 YSLEER. V lost 0 bases and J 4 bases, leaving 9 bases between the germline ends. This CDR3 is built from 14 residues. The V gene is TRBV4-3, the J gene TRBJ1-1, with D perhaps TRBD1 (6 bases). The TCR was taken from an adult who was a healthcare worker with PCR-confirmed SARS-CoV-2 infection or an uninfected control (not recorded which). The sample comprised whole blood. The CDR3 nucleotides read TGCGCCAGCAGCCAAGATGTCAGGGGCACTGAAGCTTTCTTT. Its translation: CASSQDVRGTEAFF.